The clone carrying this T cell receptor beta chain showed up just a few times. The source of the sample is a study of blood T cells in healthy people across ages. PCR was performed a second time for about 7 to 12 cycles using a sample-barcoded 5' primer and a J-beta primer mix. TCRdb recomputed calls from the 5' RACE reads with MiXCR, one row per CDR3 protein. Counted here are about 1,800,000 distinct CDR3 sequences, 28% occurring once; the ten biggest clones make up approximately 7.7%. V was clipped by 1 base and J by 9 bases, with 10 bases between them. Germline V CDR1 and CDR2: SGHTA, FQGNSA. CDR3 size: 13 residues.

V is TRBV7-2 and J is TRBJ2-1; D is unresolved. Specimen: blood. The clonotype was recovered from a woman in her twenties or thirties in good health. CDR3 sequence (DNA): TGTGCCAGCAGCTTAGTCCTCGGGCCTGAGCAGTTCTTC. It codes for CASSLVLGPEQFF.